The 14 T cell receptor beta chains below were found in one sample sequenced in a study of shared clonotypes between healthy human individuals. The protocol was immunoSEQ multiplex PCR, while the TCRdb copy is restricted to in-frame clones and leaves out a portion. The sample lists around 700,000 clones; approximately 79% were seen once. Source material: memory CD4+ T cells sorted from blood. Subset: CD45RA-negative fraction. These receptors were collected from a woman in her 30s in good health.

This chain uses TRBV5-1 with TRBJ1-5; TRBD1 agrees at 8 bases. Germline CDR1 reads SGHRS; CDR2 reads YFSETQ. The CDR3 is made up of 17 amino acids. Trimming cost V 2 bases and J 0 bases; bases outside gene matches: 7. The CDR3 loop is CASSLYGGQGSNQPQHF. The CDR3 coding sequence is TGCGCCAGCAGCTTATATGGCGGACAGGGTAGCAATCAGCCCCAGCATTTT.

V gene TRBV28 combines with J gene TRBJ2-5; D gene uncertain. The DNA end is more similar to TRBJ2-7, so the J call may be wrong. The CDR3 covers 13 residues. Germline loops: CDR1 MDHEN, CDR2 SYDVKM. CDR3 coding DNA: TGTGCCAGCAGTCCCACGTGGGACTACGAGCAGTACTTC. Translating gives CASSPTWDYEQYF.

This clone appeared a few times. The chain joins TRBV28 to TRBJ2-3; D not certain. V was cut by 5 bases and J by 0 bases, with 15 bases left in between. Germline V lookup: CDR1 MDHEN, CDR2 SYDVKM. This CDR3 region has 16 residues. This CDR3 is CASSARSAKSTDTQYF. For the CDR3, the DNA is TGTGCCAGCAGTGCCCGCTCGGCAAAAAGCACAGATACGCAGTATTTT. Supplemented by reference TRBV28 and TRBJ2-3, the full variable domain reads DVKVTQSSRYLVKRTGEKVFLECVQDMDHENMFWYRQDPGLGLRLIYFSYDVKMKEKGDIPEGYSVSREKKERFSLILESASTNQTSMYLCASSARSAKSTDTQYFGPGTRLTVL.

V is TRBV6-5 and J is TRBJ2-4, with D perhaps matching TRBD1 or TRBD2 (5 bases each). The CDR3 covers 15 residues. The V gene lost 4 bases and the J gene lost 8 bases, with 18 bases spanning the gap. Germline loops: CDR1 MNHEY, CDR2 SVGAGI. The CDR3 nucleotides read TGTGCCAGCAGTTCCCAATCCGGGACGGGATACATTCAGTACTTC. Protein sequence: CASSSQSGTGYIQYF.

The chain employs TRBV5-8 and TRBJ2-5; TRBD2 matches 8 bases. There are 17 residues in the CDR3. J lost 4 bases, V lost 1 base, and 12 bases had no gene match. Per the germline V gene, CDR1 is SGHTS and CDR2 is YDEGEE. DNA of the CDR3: TGTGCCAGCAGCTTGTTTAGCGGGACCGATGGTAGAGAGACCCAGTACTTC. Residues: CASSLFSGTDGRETQYF.

For the CDR3, the DNA is TGTGCCAGCAGCTCGGGGACTAGCGGAGAGACCCAGTACTTC. This encodes CASSSGTSGETQYF. The rearrangement links TRBV5-4 to TRBJ2-5, with 11 positions matching TRBD2. This CDR3 is 14 amino acids long. From germline, CDR1 is SGHNT and CDR2 YYREEE (reference sequence). V trimming: 3 bases; J trimming: 4 bases; junction bases outside the gene matches: 2.

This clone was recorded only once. CDR3 sequence: CASLTVGNEQFF. The CDR3 DNA reads TGTGCCAGCCTCACTGTGGGAAATGAGCAGTTCTTC. The rearrangement links TRBV28 to TRBJ2-1; D remains ambiguous. Germline CDR1 and CDR2: MDHEN and SYDVKM. V was cut by 8 bases and J by 7 bases, with 12 bases left in between. This CDR3 region has 12 residues.

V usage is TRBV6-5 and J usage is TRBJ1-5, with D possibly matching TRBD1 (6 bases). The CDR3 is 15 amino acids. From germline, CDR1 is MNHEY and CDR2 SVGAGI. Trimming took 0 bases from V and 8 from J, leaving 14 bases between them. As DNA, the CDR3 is TGTGCCAGCAGTTACTCGCCTCCCAGGGGAAAGCCCCAGCATTTT. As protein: CASSYSPPRGKPQHF.

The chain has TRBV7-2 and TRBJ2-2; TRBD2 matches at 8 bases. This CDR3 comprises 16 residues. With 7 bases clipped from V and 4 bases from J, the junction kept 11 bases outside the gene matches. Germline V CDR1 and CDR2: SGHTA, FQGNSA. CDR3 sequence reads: CASTGAGVAGTGELFF. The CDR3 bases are TGTGCCAGCACCGGAGCGGGAGTGGCGGGCACCGGGGAGCTGTTTTTT.

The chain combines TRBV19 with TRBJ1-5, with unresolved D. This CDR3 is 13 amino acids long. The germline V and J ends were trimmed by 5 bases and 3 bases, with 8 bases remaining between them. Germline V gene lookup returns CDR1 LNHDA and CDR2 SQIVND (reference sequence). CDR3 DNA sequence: TGTGCCAGTAGTCCGGACTTCAATCAGCCCCAGCATTTT. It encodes CASSPDFNQPQHF.

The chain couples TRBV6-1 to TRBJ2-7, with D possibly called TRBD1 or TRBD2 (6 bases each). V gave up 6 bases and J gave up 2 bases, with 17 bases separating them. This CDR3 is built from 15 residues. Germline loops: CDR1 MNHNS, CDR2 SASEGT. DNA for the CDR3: TGTGCCAGCAGGAGAGGGGGGACATCGGCCTACGAGCAGTACTTC. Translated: CASRRGGTSAYEQYF.

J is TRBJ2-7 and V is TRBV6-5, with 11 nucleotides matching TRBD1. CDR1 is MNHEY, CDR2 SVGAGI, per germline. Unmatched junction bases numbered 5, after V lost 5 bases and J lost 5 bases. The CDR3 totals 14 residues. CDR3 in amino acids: CASSPGDRGNEQYF. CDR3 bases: TGTGCCAGCAGTCCCGGGGACAGGGGGAACGAGCAGTACTTC.

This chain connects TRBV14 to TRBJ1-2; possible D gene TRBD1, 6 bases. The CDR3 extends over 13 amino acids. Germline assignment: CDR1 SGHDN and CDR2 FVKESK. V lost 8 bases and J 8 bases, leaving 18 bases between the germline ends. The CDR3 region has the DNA TGTGCCAGCGGATACTCAGGGGCAGGCGGCTACACCTTC. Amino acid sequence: CASGYSGAGGYTF. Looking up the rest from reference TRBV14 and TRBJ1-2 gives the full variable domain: EAGVTQFPSHSVIEKGQTVTLRCDPISGHDNLYWYRRVMGKEIKFLLHFVKESKQDESGMPNNRFLAERTGGTYSTLKVQPAELEDSGVYFCASGYSGAGGYTFGSGTRLTVV.

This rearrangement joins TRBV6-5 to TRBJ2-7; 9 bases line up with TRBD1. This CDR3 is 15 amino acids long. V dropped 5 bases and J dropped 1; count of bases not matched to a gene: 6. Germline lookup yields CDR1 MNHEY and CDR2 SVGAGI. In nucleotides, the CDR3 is TGTGCCAGCAGTCCACTGGACAGGGGTTCCTACGAGCAGTACTTC. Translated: CASSPLDRGSYEQYF.